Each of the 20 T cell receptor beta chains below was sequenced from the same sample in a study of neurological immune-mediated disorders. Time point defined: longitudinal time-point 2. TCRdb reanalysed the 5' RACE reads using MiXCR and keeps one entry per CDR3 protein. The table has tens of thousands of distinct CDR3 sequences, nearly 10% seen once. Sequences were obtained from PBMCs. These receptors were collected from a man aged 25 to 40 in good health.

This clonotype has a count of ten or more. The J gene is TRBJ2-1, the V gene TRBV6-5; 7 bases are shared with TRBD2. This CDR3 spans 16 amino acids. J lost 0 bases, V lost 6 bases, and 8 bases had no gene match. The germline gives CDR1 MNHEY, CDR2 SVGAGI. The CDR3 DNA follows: TGTGCCAGCAGCCGCTTGTGGGAGGGCTCCTACAATGAGCAGTTCTTC. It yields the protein CASSRLWEGSYNEQFF.

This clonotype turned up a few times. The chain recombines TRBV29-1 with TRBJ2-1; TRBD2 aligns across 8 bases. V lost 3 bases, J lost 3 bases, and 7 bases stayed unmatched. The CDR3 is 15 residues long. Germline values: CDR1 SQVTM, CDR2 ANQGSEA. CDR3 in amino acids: CSVETIAGGYNEQFF. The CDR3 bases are TGCAGCGTTGAGACGATCGCGGGAGGCTACAATGAGCAGTTCTTC.

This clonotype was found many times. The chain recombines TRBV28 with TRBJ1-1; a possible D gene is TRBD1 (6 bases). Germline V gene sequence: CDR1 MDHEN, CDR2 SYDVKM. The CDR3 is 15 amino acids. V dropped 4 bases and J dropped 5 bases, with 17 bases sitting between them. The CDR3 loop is CASSYRGGSGTEAFF. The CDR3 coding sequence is TGTGCCAGCAGTTATAGGGGGGGCTCGGGGACTGAAGCTTTCTTT.

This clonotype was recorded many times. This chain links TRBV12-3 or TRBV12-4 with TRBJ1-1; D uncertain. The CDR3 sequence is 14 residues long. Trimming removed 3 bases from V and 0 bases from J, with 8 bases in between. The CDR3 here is CASSFPGLNTEAFF. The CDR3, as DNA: TGTGCCAGCAGTTTCCCAGGCCTGAACACTGAAGCTTTCTTT.

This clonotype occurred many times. CDR3 residues: CASSLRLAENIQYF. The CDR3 bases are TGTGCCAGCAGCTTAAGGCTAGCGGAAAACATTCAGTACTTC. This chain joins TRBV7-2 and TRBJ2-4; TRBD2 matches 7 bases. CDR3 length: 14 residues. V lost 2 bases and J lost 5; bases outside the gene matches: 3. CDR1 and CDR2 from the germline V gene are SGHTA and FQGNSA.

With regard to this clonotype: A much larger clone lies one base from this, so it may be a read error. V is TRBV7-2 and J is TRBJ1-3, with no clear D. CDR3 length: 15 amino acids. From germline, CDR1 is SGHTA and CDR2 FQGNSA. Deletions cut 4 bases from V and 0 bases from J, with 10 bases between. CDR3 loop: CASSSLTHSGNTIYF. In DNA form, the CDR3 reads TGTGCCAGCAGCTCATTGACACACTCTGGAAACACCATATATTTT. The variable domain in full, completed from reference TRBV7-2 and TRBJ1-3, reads GAGVSQSPSNKVTEKGKDVELRCDPISGHTALYWYRQSLGQGLEFLIYFQGNSAPDKSGLPSDRFSAERTGGSVSTLTIQRTQQEDSAVYLCASSSLTHSGNTIYFGEGSWLTVV.

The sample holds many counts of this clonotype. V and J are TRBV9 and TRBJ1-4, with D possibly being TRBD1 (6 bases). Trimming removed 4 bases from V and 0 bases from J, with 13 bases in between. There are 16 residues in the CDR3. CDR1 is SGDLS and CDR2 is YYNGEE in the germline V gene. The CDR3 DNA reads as TGTGCCAGCAGCCTAGACCGGACAGCAACTAATGAAAAACTGTTTTTT. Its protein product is CASSLDRTATNEKLFF. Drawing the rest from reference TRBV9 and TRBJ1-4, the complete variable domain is DSGVTQTPKHLITATGQRVTLRCSPRSGDLSVYWYQQSLDQGLQFLIQYYNGEERAKGNILERFSAQQFPDLHSELNLSSLELGDSALYFCASSLDRTATNEKLFFGSGTQLSVL.

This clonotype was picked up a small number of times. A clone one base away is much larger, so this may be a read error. CDR3 sequence reads: CANSYSFGETQYF. As DNA, the CDR3 is TGCGCCAACAGCTACTCCTTCGGAGAGACCCAGTACTTC. The rearrangement uses TRBV5-1 and TRBJ2-5, with D unclear. The CDR3 totals 13 residues. The germline V gene has CDR1 SGHRS and CDR2 YFSETQ. The whole variable domain, filled in from reference TRBV5-1 and TRBJ2-5, reads KAGVTQTPRYLIKTRGQQVTLSCSPISGHRSVSWYQQTPGQGLQFLFEYFSETQRNKGNFPGRFSGRQFSNSRSEMNVSTLELGDSALYLCANSYSFGETQYFGPGTRLLVL.

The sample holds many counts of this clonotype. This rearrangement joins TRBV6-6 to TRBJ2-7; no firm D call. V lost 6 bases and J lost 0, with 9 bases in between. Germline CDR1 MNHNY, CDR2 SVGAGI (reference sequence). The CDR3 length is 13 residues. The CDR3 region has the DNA TGTGCCAGCAGAACCCCTAGCTCCTACGAGCAGTACTTC. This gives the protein CASRTPSSYEQYF.

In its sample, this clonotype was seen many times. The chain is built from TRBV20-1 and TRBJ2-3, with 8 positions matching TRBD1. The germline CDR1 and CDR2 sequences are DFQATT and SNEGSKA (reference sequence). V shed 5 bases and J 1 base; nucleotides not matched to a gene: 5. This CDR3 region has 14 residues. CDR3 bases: TGCAGTGCTGAAGGGACAGGACGCACAGATACGCAGTATTTT. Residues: CSAEGTGRTDTQYF.

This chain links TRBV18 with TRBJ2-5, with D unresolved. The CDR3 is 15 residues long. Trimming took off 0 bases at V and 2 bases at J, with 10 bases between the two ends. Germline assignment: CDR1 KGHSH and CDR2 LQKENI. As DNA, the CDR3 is TGTGCCAGCTCACCACCTCTCAGCTCTCAAGAGACCCAGTACTTC. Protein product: CASSPPLSSQETQYF. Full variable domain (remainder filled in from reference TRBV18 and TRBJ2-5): NAGVMQNPRHLVRRRGQEARLRCSPMKGHSHVYWYRQLPEEGLKFMVYLQKENIIDESGMPKERFSAEFPKEGPSILRIQQVVRGDSAAYFCASSPPLSSQETQYFGPGTRLLVL.

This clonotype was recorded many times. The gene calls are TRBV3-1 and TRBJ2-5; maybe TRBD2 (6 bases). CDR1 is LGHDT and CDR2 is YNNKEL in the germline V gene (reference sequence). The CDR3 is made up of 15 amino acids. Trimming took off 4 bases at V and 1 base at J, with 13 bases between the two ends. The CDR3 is CASSPRAGSQETQYF. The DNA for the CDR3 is TGTGCCAGCAGCCCCCGGGCGGGGTCCCAAGAGACCCAGTACTTC.

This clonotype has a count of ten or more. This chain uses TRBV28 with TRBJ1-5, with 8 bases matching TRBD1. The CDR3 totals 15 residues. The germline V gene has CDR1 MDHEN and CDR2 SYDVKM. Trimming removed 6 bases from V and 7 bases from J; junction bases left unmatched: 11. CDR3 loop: CASRSPTGVGQPQHF. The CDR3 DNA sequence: TGTGCCAGCAGGTCACCGACAGGGGTAGGGCAGCCCCAGCATTTT.

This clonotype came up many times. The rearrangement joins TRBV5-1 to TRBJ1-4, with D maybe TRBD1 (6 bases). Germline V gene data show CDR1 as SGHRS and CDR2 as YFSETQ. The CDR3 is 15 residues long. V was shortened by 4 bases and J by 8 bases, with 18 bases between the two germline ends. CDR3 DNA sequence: TGCGCCAGCAGCCCGACCCCCGCAGGGGAGGAAAAACTGTTTTTT. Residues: CASSPTPAGEEKLFF.

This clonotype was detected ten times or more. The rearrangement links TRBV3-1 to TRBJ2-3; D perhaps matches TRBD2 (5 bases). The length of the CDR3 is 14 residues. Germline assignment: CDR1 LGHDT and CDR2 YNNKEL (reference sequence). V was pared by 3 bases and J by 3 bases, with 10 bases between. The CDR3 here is CASSQSEGTDTQYF. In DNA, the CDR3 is TGTGCCAGCAGCCAGAGTGAGGGTACAGATACGCAGTATTTT.

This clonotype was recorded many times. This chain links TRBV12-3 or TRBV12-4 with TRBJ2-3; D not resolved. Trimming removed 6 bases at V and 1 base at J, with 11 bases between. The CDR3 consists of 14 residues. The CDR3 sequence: CASRVSEGTDTQYF. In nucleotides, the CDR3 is TGTGCCAGCAGGGTCTCAGAAGGCACAGATACGCAGTATTTT.

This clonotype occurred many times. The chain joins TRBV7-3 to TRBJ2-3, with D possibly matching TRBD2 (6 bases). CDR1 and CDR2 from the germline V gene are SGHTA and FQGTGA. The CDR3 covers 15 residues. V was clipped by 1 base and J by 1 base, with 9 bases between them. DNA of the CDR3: TGTGCCAGCAGCTTAAAGGAGGGCCGCACAGATACGCAGTATTTT. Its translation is CASSLKEGRTDTQYF.

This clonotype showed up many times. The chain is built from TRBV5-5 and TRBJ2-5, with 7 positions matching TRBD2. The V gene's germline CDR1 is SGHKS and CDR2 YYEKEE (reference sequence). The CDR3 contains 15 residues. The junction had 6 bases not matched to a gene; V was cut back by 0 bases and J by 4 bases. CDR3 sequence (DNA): TGTGCCAGCAGCTTGGCGGGGCTAGCGGTAGAGACCCAGTACTTC. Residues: CASSLAGLAVETQYF.

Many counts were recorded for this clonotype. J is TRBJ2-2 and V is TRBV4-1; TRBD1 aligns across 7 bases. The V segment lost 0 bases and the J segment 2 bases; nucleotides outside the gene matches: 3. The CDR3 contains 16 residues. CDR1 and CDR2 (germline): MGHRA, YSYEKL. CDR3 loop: CASSQETGRNTGELFF. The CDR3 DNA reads TGCGCCAGCAGCCAAGAGACAGGGCGAAACACCGGGGAGCTGTTTTTT.

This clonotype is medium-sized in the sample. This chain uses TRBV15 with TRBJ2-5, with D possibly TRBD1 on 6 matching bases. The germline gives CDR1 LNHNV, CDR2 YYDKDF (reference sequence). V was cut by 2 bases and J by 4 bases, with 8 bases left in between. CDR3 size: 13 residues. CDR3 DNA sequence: TGTGCCACCAGCAGAATAGGGGGAGAGACCCAGTACTTC. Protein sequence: CATSRIGGETQYF.